This TCR beta chain is from a study of T cell responses to AZD1222 COVID-19 vaccine. The method was immunoSEQ multiplex PCR; TCRdb's version includes in-frame clones alone and lacks a portion of them. Of some 110,000 clones in the sample, around 92% were seen once. General study results and limits: The donor cohort was predominantly white British with a female majority, and clonal diversity may have been underestimated.

A remark on this clone: The target antigen is unknown.

CDR3 length: 13 residues. The germline V gene has CDR1 WNHNN and CDR2 SYGVQD (reference sequence). Trimming at V came to 5 bases and at J to 5 bases, leaving 1 base not matched to a gene. This receptor was identified in an adult in good health. The V call is TRBV10-1, the J call TRBJ2-1; TRBD1 matches at 9 bases. The material was peripheral blood, obtained on day 0 of AZD1222 vaccination. CDR3 in amino acids: CASSWTGDNEQFF. The DNA of the CDR3 is TGCGCCAGCAGTTGGACAGGGGACAATGAGCAGTTCTTC.